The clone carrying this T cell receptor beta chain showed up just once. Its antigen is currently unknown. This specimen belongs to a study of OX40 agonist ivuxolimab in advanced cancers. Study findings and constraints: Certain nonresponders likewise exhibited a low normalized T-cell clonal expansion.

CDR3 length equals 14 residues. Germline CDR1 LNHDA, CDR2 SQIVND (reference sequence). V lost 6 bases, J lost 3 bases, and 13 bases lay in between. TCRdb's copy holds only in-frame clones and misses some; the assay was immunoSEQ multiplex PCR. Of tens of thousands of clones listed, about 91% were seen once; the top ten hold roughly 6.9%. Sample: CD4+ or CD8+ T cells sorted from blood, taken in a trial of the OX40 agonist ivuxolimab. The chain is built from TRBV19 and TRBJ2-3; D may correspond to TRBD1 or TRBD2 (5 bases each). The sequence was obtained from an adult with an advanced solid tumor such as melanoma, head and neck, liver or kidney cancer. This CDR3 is CASRRDQATDTQYF. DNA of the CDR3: TGTGCCAGTAGGAGGGACCAAGCGACAGATACGCAGTATTTT.